The 30 T cell receptor beta chains below were found in one sample sequenced in a study of T cell repertoires in cytomegalovirus infection. These receptors' targets are unknown. TCRdb re-called the reads through MiXCR, storing one row per CDR3 protein. The sample has some 800,000 distinct CDR3 sequences, less than 35% seen once. This material consisted of cultured CD8+ T cells from PBMCs, taken from culture after CMV antigen stimulation. Receptor source: a human donor in good health (CMV status not recorded). Some clones in this sample may be carry-over from other donors' samples.

The chain recombines TRBV19 with TRBJ2-4; D is unresolved. This CDR3 is built from 17 residues. V lost 6 bases to trimming and J lost 3 bases, with 21 bases between them. Germline V lookup: CDR1 LNHDA, CDR2 SQIVND (reference sequence). The CDR3 nucleotides are TGTGCCAGTAGCCCTCTTCAGGCCCCAATGGACAAAAACATTCAGTACTTC. Translated, it gives CASSPLQAPMDKNIQYF.

This clonotype has at least ten counts. The rearrangement links TRBV7-2 to TRBJ2-5, with TRBD2 matching 11 bases. The CDR3 is 16 amino acids. V was clipped by 5 bases and J by 0 bases; unmatched bases: 5. Germline V gene data show CDR1 as SGHTA and CDR2 as FQGNSA. The CDR3, as DNA: TGTGCCAGCAGCCCTTCTAGCGGGGGGTACCAAGAGACCCAGTACTTC. Translation gives CASSPSSGGYQETQYF. Complete variable domain (other parts from reference TRBV7-2 and TRBJ2-5): GAGVSQSPSNKVTEKGKDVELRCDPISGHTALYWYRQSLGQGLEFLIYFQGNSAPDKSGLPSDRFSAERTGGSVSTLTIQRTQQEDSAVYLCASSPSSGGYQETQYFGPGTRLLVL.

V and J are TRBV15 and TRBJ1-1; no clear D gene. The CDR3 has 13 residues. Germline V lookup: CDR1 LNHNV, CDR2 YYDKDF (reference sequence). Deletions cut 2 bases from V and 7 bases from J, with 11 bases between. DNA for the CDR3: TGTGCCACCAGCAGACCCTCGGAAGATGAAGCTTTCTTT. Translated: CATSRPSEDEAFF.

The V and J genes are TRBV4-3 and TRBJ2-1; perhaps TRBD2 as D (7 bases). The ends were cut back, 1 base at V and 0 bases at J, with 22 bases in the middle. CDR1 and CDR2 from the germline V gene are LGHNA and YSLEER. The CDR3 length is 20 residues. CDR3 residues: CASSQAGGTLGEGSYNEQFF. In DNA, the CDR3 is TGCGCCAGCAGCCAAGCCGGCGGGACACTGGGGGAGGGCTCCTACAATGAGCAGTTCTTC.

This rearrangement joins TRBV6-4 to TRBJ1-1; 7 bases fit TRBD1. V lost 6 bases, J lost 1 base, and 5 bases stayed unmatched. The CDR3 runs 14 residues. Per germline, CDR1 MRHNA and CDR2 SNTAGT. CDR3 amino acids: CASRPGQSNTEAFF. DNA for the CDR3: TGTGCCAGCAGGCCGGGACAGTCGAACACTGAAGCTTTCTTT.

This clonotype was recorded a few times. This sequence joins TRBV6-1 and TRBJ1-1, with D unresolved. The germline V and J ends were trimmed by 2 bases and 6 bases, with 13 bases remaining between them. The CDR3 sequence is 14 residues long. Looked up from germline, CDR1 is MNHNS and CDR2 is SASEGT. The CDR3 nucleotides are TGTGCCAGCAGTGAACTTGGAAGCTCCCCTGAAGCTTTCTTT. Translated, it gives CASSELGSSPEAFF.

This clonotype was observed at least ten times. The CDR3 sequence: CASSYNQGGFQHF. The CDR3 bases are TGTGCCAGCAGTTACAACCAGGGGGGGTTCCAGCATTTT. The chain is built from TRBV6-6 and TRBJ1-5, with 7 bases that match TRBD1. CDR1 and CDR2 from the germline V gene are MNHNY and SVGAGI (reference sequence). V trimming: 2 bases; J trimming: 12 bases; junction bases outside the gene matches: 7. The CDR3 extends over 13 amino acids.

This clonotype has ten or more counts. V gene TRBV7-2 combines with J gene TRBJ2-3; D call uncertain. Trimming took 5 bases from V and 1 from J, leaving 16 bases between them. The CDR3 runs to 16 residues. Germline CDR1 reads SGHTA; CDR2 reads FQGNSA. The CDR3 sequence: CASSTSKTSGTDTQYF. CDR3 nucleotide sequence: TGTGCCAGCAGCACCTCCAAGACAAGCGGCACAGATACGCAGTATTTT.

This clonotype turned up a few times. The chain links TRBV12-3 or TRBV12-4 to TRBJ1-6, with D possibly matching TRBD1 (5 bases). The CDR3 is 14 residues long. Trimming removed 6 bases at V and 7 bases at J, with 13 bases between. CDR3 residues: CASRDGGGNSPLHF. The CDR3 DNA follows: TGTGCCAGCAGGGATGGGGGAGGGAATTCACCCCTCCACTTT.

The table lists this clonotype with many counts. The V gene is TRBV7-9, the J gene TRBJ1-3; D remains ambiguous. The CDR3 has 18 residues. Trimming removed 1 base from V and 4 bases from J, with 20 bases in between. Germline V lookup: CDR1 SEHNR, CDR2 FQNEAQ (reference sequence). CDR3: CASSLVSGSAVRGNTIYF. DNA for the CDR3: TGTGCCAGCAGCTTAGTATCGGGCAGCGCCGTACGAGGAAACACCATATATTTT.

The V gene is TRBV20-1, the J gene TRBJ1-3, with D perhaps matching TRBD1 (5 bases). V was trimmed by 0 bases and J by 0 bases, leaving 18 bases between them. Germline V gene lookup returns CDR1 DFQATT and CDR2 SNEGSKA (reference sequence). This CDR3 comprises 18 residues. The CDR3 is CSAREGPQGINSGNTIYF. The CDR3 nucleotides read TGCAGTGCTAGAGAGGGACCCCAGGGTATCAACTCTGGAAACACCATATATTTT.

V is TRBV6-1 and J is TRBJ2-7; 7 bases match TRBD2. The germline gives CDR1 MNHNS, CDR2 SASEGT. CDR3 length equals 11 residues. The DNA for the CDR3 is TGTGCCGGCAGTTACGGGGGGATACCGTACGTC. This codes for CAGSYGGIPYV.

A few counts support this clonotype. The chain joins TRBV10-3 to TRBJ1-1; D unresolved. Germline V CDR1 and CDR2: ENHRY, SYGVKD. This CDR3 has 15 amino acids. Trimming removed 3 bases from V and 1 base from J, with 12 bases in between. The CDR3 spells CAISEEVVGNTEAFF. The CDR3 bases are TGTGCCATCAGTGAAGAGGTAGTGGGGAACACTGAAGCTTTCTTT.

The CDR3 loop is CASSSRYPGTNQPQHF. CDR3 sequence (DNA): TGTGCCAGCAGCTCCCGCTACCCAGGAACTAATCAGCCCCAGCATTTT. J is TRBJ1-5 and V is TRBV5-6, with D hard to call. The CDR3 runs to 16 residues. V lost 3 bases to trimming and J lost 4 bases, with 17 bases between them. Germline V gives CDR1 SGHDT, CDR2 YYEEEE.

This clonotype has a count of ten or more. The rearrangement uses TRBV29-1 and TRBJ2-7; the D gene is possibly TRBD1 (6 bases). Germline V gene sequence: CDR1 SQVTM, CDR2 ANQGSEA. This CDR3 is built from 13 residues. V gave up 2 bases and J gave up 11 bases, with 19 bases separating them. The CDR3, as DNA: TGCAGCGTTGAAAGGGGGACGCTGTCAGCGGAGTACGTC. Protein product: CSVERGTLSAEYV.

In this sample, this clonotype turned up many times. The chain couples TRBV7-6 to TRBJ2-6; perhaps D is TRBD1 or TRBD2 (5 bases each). Deletions cut 1 base from V and 2 bases from J, with 18 bases between. Germline CDR1 SGHVS, CDR2 FNYEAQ. The CDR3 sequence is 19 residues long. The CDR3 sequence is CASSLEAVGRDPGANVLTF. CDR3 bases: TGTGCCAGCAGCTTAGAGGCGGTGGGCAGGGACCCTGGGGCCAACGTCCTGACTTTC. Filled out from reference TRBV7-6 and TRBJ2-6, the complete variable domain reads GAGVSQSPRYKVTKRGQDVALRCDPISGHVSLYWYRQALGQGPEFLTYFNYEAQQDKSGLPNDRFSAERPEGSISTLTIQRTEQRDSAMYRCASSLEAVGRDPGANVLTFGAGSRLTVL.

This clonotype appeared a few times. The CDR3 protein is CASSLTSGGMSSYEQYV. The CDR3 DNA sequence: TGTGCCAGCAGTTTGACTAGCGGGGGGATGAGCTCCTACGAGCAGTACGTC. V usage is TRBV28 and J usage is TRBJ2-7; 13 bases match TRBD2. The germline gives CDR1 MDHEN, CDR2 SYDVKM. This CDR3 spans 17 amino acids. Germline trimming cut 3 bases from V and 0 bases from J; bases unmatched to any gene: 5.

The chain has TRBV6-1 and TRBJ1-6; maybe TRBD1 (5 bases). Germline lookup yields CDR1 MNHNS and CDR2 SASEGT. The V end lost 6 bases, the J end lost 19 bases, and 25 bases lay between the germline ends. The CDR3 consists of 14 residues. The CDR3 sequence is CASSGEDIPFVSHF. DNA of the CDR3: TGTGCCAGCAGCGGGGAGGACATTCCTTTCGTATCTCACTTT.

This chain connects TRBV10-3 to TRBJ2-5, with no clear D. CDR3 size: 13 residues. The V end lost 3 bases, the J end lost 5 bases, and 10 bases lay between the germline ends. Germline lookup yields CDR1 ENHRY and CDR2 SYGVKD. The CDR3 reads CAISDRFLETQYF. Written as DNA, the CDR3 is TGTGCCATCAGTGACAGGTTTCTGGAGACCCAGTACTTC.

The gene calls are TRBV7-6 and TRBJ1-1, with 9 bases matching TRBD1. The CDR3 is made up of 12 amino acids. Germline V CDR1 and CDR2: SGHVS, FNYEAQ. V lost 5 bases to trimming and J lost 11 bases; unmatched junction nucleotides: 6. The CDR3 protein is CASSPGQGRAFF. The CDR3 bases are TGTGCCAGCAGCCCGGGACAGGGTAGGGCTTTCTTT.

This clonotype was detected once. The chain carries TRBV6-5 and TRBJ2-2; D is possibly TRBD1 (6 bases). Trimming took off 0 bases at V and 2 bases at J, with 13 bases between the two ends. The CDR3 spans 17 residues. Germline V gene data show CDR1 as MNHEY and CDR2 as SVGAGI. The DNA of the CDR3 is TGTGCCAGCAGTTACTCGGTTGACAGGAGCAACACCGGGGAGCTGTTTTTT. Its translation: CASSYSVDRSNTGELFF.

The table lists this clonotype with many counts. The chain couples TRBV3-1 to TRBJ2-3; 9 nucleotides agree with TRBD2. The germline gives CDR1 LGHDT, CDR2 YNNKEL (reference sequence). This CDR3 is built from 18 residues. V was clipped by 1 base and J by 3 bases; unmatched bases: 11. The chain's CDR3 is CASSQVLGGGAGTDTQYF. CDR3 in DNA: TGTGCCAGCAGCCAAGTTCTGGGCGGGGGGGCCGGGACAGATACGCAGTATTTT.

V is TRBV9 and J is TRBJ2-3; unclear D gene. The length of the CDR3 is 14 residues. Germline V CDR1 and CDR2: SGDLS, YYNGEE. V was shortened by 1 base and J by 1 base, with 7 bases between the two germline ends. CDR3 in amino acids: CASSVNHGTDTQYF. In DNA, the CDR3 is TGTGCCAGCAGCGTAAATCACGGCACAGATACGCAGTATTTT.

The V gene is TRBV7-8, the J gene TRBJ2-1; 11 positions agree with TRBD2. Looked up from germline, CDR1 is SGHVS and CDR2 is FQNEAQ. V was pared by 2 bases and J by 3 bases, with 12 bases of the junction left unmatched. The CDR3 sequence is 19 residues long. The CDR3 loop is CASSLPQRQTSGVYNEQFF. The CDR3, as DNA: TGTGCCAGCAGCTTACCACAACGACAGACTAGCGGGGTCTACAATGAGCAGTTCTTC.

The chain combines TRBV27 with TRBJ2-1; the D gene could be TRBD1 or TRBD2 (6 bases each). The CDR3 length is 16 residues. The germline V gene encodes CDR1 MNHEY and CDR2 SMNVEV (reference sequence). V was cut by 5 bases and J by 8 bases, with 22 bases left in between. In nucleotides, the CDR3 is TGTGCCAGCAGTGGGGGACTCGGAGGGGGGTTATATGAGCAGTTCTTC. It specifies CASSGGLGGGLYEQFF.

The count of this clonotype is one. Here the CDR3 reads CASSLATGGFTEAFF. CDR3 nucleotides: TGTGCCAGCAGCTTAGCGACAGGGGGCTTCACTGAAGCTTTCTTT. This sequence joins TRBV11-1 and TRBJ1-1, with 10 positions matching TRBD1. The CDR3 has 15 residues. After removal of 0 bases from V and 4 bases from J, the junction contained 2 bases not matched to a gene. Germline V CDR1 and CDR2: SGHAT, FQDESV (reference sequence).

In its sample, this clonotype was seen many times. V usage is TRBV7-2 and J usage is TRBJ2-3; 8 nucleotides agree with TRBD1. The V and J ends lost 5 bases and 4 bases, in that order; junction bases with no gene match: 14. Germline-derived CDR1 and CDR2 are SGHTA and FQGNSA. The CDR3 covers 17 residues. The CDR3, as DNA: TGTGCCAGCAGCCCAACTCGGGACAGGCCCCTACCAGATACGCAGTATTTT. Translation gives CASSPTRDRPLPDTQYF.

This chain connects TRBV28 to TRBJ2-7; 16 nucleotides match TRBD2. The V and J ends lost 6 bases and 6 bases, in that order; junction bases with no gene match: 11. There are 17 residues in the CDR3. The V gene's germline CDR1 is MDHEN and CDR2 SYDVKM. The CDR3 is CASSQGLAGGLVREQYV. The CDR3 DNA reads as TGTGCCAGCAGCCAGGGACTAGCGGGGGGGCTGGTTCGCGAGCAGTACGTC.

This clonotype was seen more than once but under ten times. J is TRBJ2-5 and V is TRBV20-1; D possibly uses TRBD1 or TRBD2 (6 bases each). Deletions cut 1 base from V and 1 base from J, with 19 bases between. This CDR3 has 17 amino acids. Germline V gene sequence: CDR1 DFQATT, CDR2 SNEGSKA (reference sequence). CDR3 residues: CSARARGAGAGQETQYF. The CDR3 DNA reads as TGCAGTGCTAGAGCCCGCGGGGCAGGGGCAGGCCAAGAGACCCAGTACTTC.

This clonotype was seen only a few times. This rearrangement joins TRBV6-2 or TRBV6-3 to TRBJ2-7; no reliable D call. The ends were cut back, 6 bases at V and 4 bases at J, with 10 bases in the middle. The V gene's germline CDR1 is MNHEY and CDR2 SVGEGT. The CDR3 loop spans 12 amino acids. The CDR3, as DNA: TGTGCCAGCAGGAAAAAGGAGTACGAGCAGTACTTC. Translation gives CASRKKEYEQYF.